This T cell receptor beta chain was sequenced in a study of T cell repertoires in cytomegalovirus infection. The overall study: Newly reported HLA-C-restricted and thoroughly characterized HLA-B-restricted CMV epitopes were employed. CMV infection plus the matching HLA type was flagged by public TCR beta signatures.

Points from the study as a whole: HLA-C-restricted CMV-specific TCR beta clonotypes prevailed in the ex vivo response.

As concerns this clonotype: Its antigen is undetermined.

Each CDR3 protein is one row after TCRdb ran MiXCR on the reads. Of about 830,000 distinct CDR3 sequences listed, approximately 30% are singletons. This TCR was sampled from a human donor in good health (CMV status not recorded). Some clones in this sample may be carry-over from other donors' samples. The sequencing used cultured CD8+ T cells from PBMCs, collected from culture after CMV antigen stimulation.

Written as DNA, the CDR3 is TGTGCCAGCAGCCAAGTTGGGGGAGGTCCGAAAAACATTCAGTACTTC. It is translated as CASSQVGGGPKNIQYF. The chain has TRBV4-2 and TRBJ2-4; TRBD2 is a possible D gene (6 bases). From germline, CDR1 is LGHNA and CDR2 YNFKEQ. With 1 base removed from V and 4 bases from J, the gap between germline ends came to 14 bases. The CDR3 consists of 16 residues.